Listed below are T cell receptor beta chains from one sample, sequenced in a study of Graves' ophthalmopathy and Graves' hyperthyroidism. TCRdb analysed the multiplex PCR reads with MiXCR anew, one entry per CDR3 protein. Among 500,000 to 600,000 distinct CDR3 sequences listed, roughly 40% were seen once. The source material was peripheral blood or thyroid tissue (not recorded which). These receptors all come from an adult man with Graves' hyperthyroidism. The CDR3 runs from the conserved cysteine through the conserved F or W. The D gene is left open where the match is weak. Not every row has a clone size; where given, it reads once, few, many or a size class.

j_call clone_size v_call d_call cdr3_aa cdr3_nt
TRBJ1-1 - TRBV29-1 - CSVELDAGMNTEAFF TGCAGCGTTGAACTGGATGCGGGAATGAACACTGAAGCTTTCTTT
TRBJ1-2 - TRBV29-1 - CSAAALNYGYTF TGCAGCGCGGCGGCTCTCAACTATGGCTACACCTTC
TRBJ1-5 many TRBV9 - CASSVDGGDNQPQHF TGTGCCAGCAGCGTAGACGGCGGGGACAATCAGCCCCAGCATTTT
TRBJ1-1 - TRBV5-1 TRBD1 CASRAGTGGFGNTEAFF TGCGCCAGCAGGGCCGGGACAGGGGGCTTCGGAAACACTGAAGCTTTCTTT
TRBJ1-1 - TRBV11-2 - CASSPPGRGDEAFF TGTGCCAGCAGCCCGCCCGGGAGGGGAGATGAAGCTTTCTTT
TRBJ2-7 few TRBV7-9 - CASSLVTGREQYF TGTGCCAGCAGCTTAGTAACAGGGCGCGAGCAGTACTTC
TRBJ2-7 - TRBV29-1 TRBD2 CSPLASGRAGHSYEQYF TGCAGCCCGTTGGCTAGCGGGAGGGCCGGCCATTCCTACGAGCAGTACTTC
TRBJ1-6 many TRBV12-3/TRBV12-4 - CATKWSTYNSPLHF TGTGCCACGAAATGGTCCACCTATAATTCACCCCTCCACTTT
TRBJ2-2 many TRBV19 TRBD2 CARSGREGTGELFF TGTGCCAGATCCGGGCGGGAGGGCACCGGGGAGCTGTTTTTT
TRBJ1-4 many TRBV24-1 - CATSDRKDGEKLFF TGTGCCACCAGTGACCGGAAGGACGGTGAAAAACTGTTTTTT
TRBJ2-6 - TRBV11-2 TRBD1 CASGAYRGLGSGANVLTF TGTGCCAGCGGAGCATACAGGGGCTTGGGGTCTGGGGCCAACGTCCTGACTTTC